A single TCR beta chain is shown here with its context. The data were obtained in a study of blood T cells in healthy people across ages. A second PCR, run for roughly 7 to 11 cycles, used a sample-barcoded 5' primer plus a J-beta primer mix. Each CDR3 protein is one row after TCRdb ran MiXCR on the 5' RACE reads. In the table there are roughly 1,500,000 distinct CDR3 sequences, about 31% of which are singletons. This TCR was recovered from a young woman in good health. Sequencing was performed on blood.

The CDR3 sequence is CASSLDSGSQPQHF. In DNA form, the CDR3 reads TGCGCCAGCAGCTTGGATTCGGGGAGTCAGCCCCAGCATTTT. The chain uses TRBV5-1 and TRBJ1-5; D is undetermined. Trimming removed 0 bases from V and 6 bases from J, with 10 bases in between. Germline V gives CDR1 SGHRS, CDR2 YFSETQ. The CDR3 has 14 amino acids.